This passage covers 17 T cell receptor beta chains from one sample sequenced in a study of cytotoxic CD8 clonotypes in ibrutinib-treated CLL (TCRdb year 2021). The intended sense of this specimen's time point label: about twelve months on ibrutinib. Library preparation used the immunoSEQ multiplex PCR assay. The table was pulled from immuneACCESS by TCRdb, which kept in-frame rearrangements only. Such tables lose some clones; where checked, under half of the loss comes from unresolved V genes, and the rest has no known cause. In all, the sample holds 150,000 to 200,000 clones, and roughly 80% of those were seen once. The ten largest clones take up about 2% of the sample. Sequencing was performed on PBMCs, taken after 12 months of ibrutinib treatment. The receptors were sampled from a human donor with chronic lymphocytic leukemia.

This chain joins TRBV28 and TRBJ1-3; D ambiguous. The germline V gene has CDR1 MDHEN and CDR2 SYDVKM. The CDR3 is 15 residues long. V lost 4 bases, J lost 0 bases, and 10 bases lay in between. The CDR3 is CASSSPRRSGNTIYF. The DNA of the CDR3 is TGTGCCAGCAGTTCCCCCCGGCGCTCTGGAAACACCATATATTTT.

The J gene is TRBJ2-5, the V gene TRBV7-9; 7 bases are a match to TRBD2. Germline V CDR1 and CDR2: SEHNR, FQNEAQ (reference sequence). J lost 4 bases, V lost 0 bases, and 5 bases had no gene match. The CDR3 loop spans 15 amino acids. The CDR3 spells CASSLAARGIETQYF. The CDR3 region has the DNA TGTGCCAGCAGCTTAGCCGCGCGGGGGATAGAGACCCAGTACTTC.

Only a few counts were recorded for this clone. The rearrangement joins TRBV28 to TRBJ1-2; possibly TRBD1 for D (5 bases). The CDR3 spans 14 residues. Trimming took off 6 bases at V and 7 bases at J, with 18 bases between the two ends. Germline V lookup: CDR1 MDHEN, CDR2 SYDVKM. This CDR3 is CASRYRLLNSGYTF. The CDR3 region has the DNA TGTGCCAGCAGATACAGGCTATTAAATTCTGGCTACACCTTC.

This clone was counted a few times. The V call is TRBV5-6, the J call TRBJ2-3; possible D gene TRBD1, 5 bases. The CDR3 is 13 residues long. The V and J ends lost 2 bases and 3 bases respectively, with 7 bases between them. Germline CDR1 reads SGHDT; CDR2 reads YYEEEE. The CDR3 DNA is TGTGCCAGCAGCTTAGCAGGGACAGATACGCAGTATTTT. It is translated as CASSLAGTDTQYF.

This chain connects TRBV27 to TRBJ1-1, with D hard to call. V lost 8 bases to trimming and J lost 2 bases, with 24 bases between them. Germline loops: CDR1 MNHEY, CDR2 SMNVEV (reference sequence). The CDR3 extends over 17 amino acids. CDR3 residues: CASRPTKAGLLNTEAFF. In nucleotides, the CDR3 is TGTGCCAGCCGTCCGACAAAGGCTGGGCTCCTTAACACTGAAGCTTTCTTT.

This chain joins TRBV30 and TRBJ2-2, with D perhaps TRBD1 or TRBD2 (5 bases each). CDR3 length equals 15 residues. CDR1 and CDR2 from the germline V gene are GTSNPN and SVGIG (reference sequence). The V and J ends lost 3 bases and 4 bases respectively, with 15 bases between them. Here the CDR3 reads CAWRGRGGSTGELFF. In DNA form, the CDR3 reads TGTGCCTGGAGAGGTCGTGGGGGATCCACCGGGGAGCTGTTTTTT.

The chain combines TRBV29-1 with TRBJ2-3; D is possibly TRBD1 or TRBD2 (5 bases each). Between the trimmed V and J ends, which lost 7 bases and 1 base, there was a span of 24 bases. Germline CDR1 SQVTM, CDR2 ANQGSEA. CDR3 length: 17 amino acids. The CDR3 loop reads CSAGPSWATLGTDTQYF. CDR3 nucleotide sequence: TGCAGCGCAGGGCCTAGCTGGGCCACCCTGGGCACAGATACGCAGTATTTT.

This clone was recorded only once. CDR3 sequence (DNA): TGTGCCATCAGTGGTTCAATTAGGAGCGGTGGACCTTCCTACGAGCAGTACTTC. It translates to CAISGSIRSGGPSYEQYF. The chain carries TRBV10-3 and TRBJ2-7; D is possibly TRBD2 (5 bases). This CDR3 has 18 residues. Trimming stripped 4 bases from V and 1 base from J, with 23 bases between. CDR1 and CDR2 (germline): ENHRY, SYGVKD.

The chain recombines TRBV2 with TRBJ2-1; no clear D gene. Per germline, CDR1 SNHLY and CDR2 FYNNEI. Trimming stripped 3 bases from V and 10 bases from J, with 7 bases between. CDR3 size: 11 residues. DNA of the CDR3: TGTGCCAGCAGTGAGTGGGAAGAGCAGTTCTTC. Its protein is CASSEWEEQFF.

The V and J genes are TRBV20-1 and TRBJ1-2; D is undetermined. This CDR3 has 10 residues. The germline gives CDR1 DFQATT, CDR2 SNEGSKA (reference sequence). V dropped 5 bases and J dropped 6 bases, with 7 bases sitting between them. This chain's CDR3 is CSALGNGYTF. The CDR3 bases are TGCAGTGCTTTAGGGAATGGCTACACCTTC.

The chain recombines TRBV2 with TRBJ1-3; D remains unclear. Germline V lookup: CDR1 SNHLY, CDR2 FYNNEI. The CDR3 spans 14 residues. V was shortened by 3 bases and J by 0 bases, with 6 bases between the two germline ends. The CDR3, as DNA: TGTGCCAGCAGTGATAGGTTCTCTGGAAACACCATATATTTT. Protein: CASSDRFSGNTIYF.

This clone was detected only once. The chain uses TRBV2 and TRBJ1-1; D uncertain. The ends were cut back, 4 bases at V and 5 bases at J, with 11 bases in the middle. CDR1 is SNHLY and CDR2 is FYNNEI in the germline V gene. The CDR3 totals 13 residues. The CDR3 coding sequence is TGTGCCAGCAGTGTAGGTCGGGGAACTGAAGCTTTCTTT. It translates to CASSVGRGTEAFF.

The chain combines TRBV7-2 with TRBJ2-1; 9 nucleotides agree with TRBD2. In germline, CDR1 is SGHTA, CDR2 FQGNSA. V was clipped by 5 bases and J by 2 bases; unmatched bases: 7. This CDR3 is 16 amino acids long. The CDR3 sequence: CASSLSRGGTYNEQFF. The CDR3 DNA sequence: TGTGCCAGCAGCCTCTCGCGGGGGGGTACCTACAATGAGCAGTTCTTC.

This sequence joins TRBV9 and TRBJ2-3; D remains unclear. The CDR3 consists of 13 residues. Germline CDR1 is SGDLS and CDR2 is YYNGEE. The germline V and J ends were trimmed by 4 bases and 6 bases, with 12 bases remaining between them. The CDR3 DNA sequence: TGTGCCAGCAGCCCCCATAGAGGCGATACGCAGTATTTT. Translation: CASSPHRGDTQYF.

The CDR3 spells CASSLEQGTPEAFF. CDR3 nucleotides: TGCGCCAGCAGCTTGGAACAGGGGACCCCTGAAGCTTTCTTT. The chain joins TRBV5-1 to TRBJ1-1; 7 positions match TRBD1. Trimming at V came to 0 bases and at J to 6 bases, leaving 5 bases not matched to a gene. This CDR3 is built from 14 residues. From germline, CDR1 is SGHRS and CDR2 YFSETQ.

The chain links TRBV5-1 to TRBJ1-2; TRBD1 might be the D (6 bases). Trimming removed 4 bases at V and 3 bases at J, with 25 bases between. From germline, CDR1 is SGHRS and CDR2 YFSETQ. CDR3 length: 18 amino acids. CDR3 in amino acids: CASSRLGGRMKAHYGYTF. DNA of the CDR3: TGCGCCAGCAGCCGATTAGGGGGACGGATGAAAGCTCACTATGGCTACACCTTC. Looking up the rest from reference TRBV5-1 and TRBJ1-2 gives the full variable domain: KAGVTQTPRYLIKTRGQQVTLSCSPISGHRSVSWYQQTPGQGLQFLFEYFSETQRNKGNFPGRFSGRQFSNSRSEMNVSTLELGDSALYLCASSRLGGRMKAHYGYTFGSGTRLTVV.

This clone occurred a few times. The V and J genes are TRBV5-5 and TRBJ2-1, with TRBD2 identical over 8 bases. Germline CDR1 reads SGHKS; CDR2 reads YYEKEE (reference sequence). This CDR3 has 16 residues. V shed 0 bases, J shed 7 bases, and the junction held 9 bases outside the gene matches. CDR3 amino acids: CASSLALYGGVNEQFF. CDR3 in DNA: TGTGCCAGCAGCTTGGCCCTTTACGGGGGGGTAAATGAGCAGTTCTTC. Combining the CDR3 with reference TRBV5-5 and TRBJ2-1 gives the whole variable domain DAGVTQSPTHLIKTRGQQVTLRCSPISGHKSVSWYQQVLGQGPQFIFQYYEKEERGRGNFPDRFSARQFPNYSSELNVNALLLGDSALYLCASSLALYGGVNEQFFGPGTRLTVL.